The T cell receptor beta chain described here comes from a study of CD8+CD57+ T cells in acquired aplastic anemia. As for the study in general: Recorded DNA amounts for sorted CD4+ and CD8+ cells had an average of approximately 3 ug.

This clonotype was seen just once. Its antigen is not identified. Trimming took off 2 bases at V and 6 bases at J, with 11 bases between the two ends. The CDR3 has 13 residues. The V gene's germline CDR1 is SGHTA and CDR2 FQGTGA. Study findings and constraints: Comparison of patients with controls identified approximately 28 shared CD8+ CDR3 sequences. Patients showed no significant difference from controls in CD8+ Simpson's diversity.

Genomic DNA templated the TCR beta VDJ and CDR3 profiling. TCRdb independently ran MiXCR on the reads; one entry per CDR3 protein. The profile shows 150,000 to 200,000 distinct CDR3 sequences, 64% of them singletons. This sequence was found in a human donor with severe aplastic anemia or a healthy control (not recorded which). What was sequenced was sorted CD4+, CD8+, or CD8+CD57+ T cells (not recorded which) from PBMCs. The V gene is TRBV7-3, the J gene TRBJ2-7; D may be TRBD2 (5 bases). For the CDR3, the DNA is TGTGCCAGCAGCTTATGGGTAGGAGGCGAGCAGTACTTC. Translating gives CASSLWVGGEQYF.